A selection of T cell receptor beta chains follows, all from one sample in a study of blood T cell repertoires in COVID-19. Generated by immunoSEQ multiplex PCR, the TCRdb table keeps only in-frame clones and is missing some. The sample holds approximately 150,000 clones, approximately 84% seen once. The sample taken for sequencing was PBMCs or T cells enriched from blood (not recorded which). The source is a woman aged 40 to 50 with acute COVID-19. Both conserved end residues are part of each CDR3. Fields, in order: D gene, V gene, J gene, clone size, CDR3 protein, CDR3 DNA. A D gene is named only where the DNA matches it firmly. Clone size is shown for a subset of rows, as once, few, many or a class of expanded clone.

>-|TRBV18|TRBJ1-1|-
CASSLNTRVAEAFF
TGTGCCAGCTCACTAAACACACGGGTAGCTGAAGCTTTCTTT
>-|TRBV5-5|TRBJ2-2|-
CASSLTVSGELFF
TGTGCCAGCAGCTTGACAGTCTCCGGGGAGCTGTTTTTT
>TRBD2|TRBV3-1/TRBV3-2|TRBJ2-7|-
CASSQAGGTYEQYF
TGTGCCAGCAGCCAAGCGGGAGGGACCTACGAGCAGTACTTC
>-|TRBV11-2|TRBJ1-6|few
CASSDRQRLNSPLHF
TGTGCCAGCAGTGATAGACAGAGACTTAATTCACCCCTCCACTTT
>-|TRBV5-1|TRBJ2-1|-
CASSLTGLDYNEQFF
TGCGCCAGCAGCTTAACGGGACTCGACTACAATGAGCAGTTCTTC
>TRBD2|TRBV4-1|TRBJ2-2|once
CASSQTGTSGSGTGELFF
TGCGCCAGCAGCCAGACCGGGACTAGCGGGAGTGGTACCGGGGAGCTGTTTTTT
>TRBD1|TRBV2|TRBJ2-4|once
CASSADRAGAKNIQYF
TGTGCCAGCAGTGCCGACAGGGCCGGGGCCAAAAACATTCAGTACTTC
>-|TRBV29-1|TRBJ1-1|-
CSVSRDTNTEAFF
TGCAGCGTCAGTCGGGACACGAACACTGAAGCTTTCTTT
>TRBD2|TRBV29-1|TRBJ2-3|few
CSALTSGITADTQYF
TGCAGCGCTTTGACTAGCGGGATAACTGCAGATACGCAGTATTTT
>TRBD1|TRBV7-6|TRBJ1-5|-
CASSLGDRGRQPQHF
TGTGCCAGCAGCTTAGGTGACAGGGGAAGGCAGCCCCAGCATTTT
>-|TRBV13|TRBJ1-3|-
CASSLGGSGNTIYF
TGTGCCAGCAGCTTAGGTGGGAGCGGAAACACCATATATTTT
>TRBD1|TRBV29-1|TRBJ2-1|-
CSVVTGVGNEQFF
TGCAGCGTTGTAACAGGGGTCGGGAATGAGCAGTTCTTC
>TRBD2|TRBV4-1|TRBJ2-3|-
CASSQAGRADTQYF
TGCGCCAGCAGCCAAGCCGGGAGGGCAGATACGCAGTATTTT
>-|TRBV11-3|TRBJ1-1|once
CASSLGWGGNTEAFF
TGTGCCAGCAGCTTAGGGTGGGGAGGGAACACTGAAGCTTTCTTT
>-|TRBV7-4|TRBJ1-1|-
CPHPGGDTEAFF
TGTCCACACCCGGGGGGGGACACTGAAGCTTTCTTT
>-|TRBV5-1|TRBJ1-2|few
CASSFRGDYGYTF
TGCGCCAGCAGCTTCCGGGGAGACTATGGCTACACCTTC
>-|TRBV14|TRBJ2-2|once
CASRVSAGTGELFF
TGTGCCAGCAGGGTATCTGCCGGGACCGGGGAGCTGTTTTTT
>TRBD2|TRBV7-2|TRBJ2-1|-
CASSSLLAGAGNEQFF
TGTGCCAGCAGCTCACTATTAGCGGGAGCCGGCAATGAGCAGTTCTTC
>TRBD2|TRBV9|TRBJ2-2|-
CASSGQLAGGPGELFF
TGTGCCAGCAGCGGTCAACTAGCGGGAGGGCCCGGGGAGCTGTTTTTT
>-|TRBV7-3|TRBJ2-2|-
CASSLTGRNTGELFF
TGTGCCAGCAGCTTAACAGGGAGGAACACCGGGGAGCTGTTTTTT
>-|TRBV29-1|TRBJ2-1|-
CSSREYNEQFF
TGCAGCAGCCGGGAGTACAATGAGCAGTTCTTC
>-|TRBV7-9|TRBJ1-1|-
CASSPPGLKNTEAFF
TGTGCCAGCAGCCCCCCGGGACTGAAGAACACTGAAGCTTTCTTT
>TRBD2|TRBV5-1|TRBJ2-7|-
CASSGGGLAGVLSYEQYF
TGCGCCAGCAGCGGGGGGGGACTAGCGGGAGTTCTCTCCTACGAGCAGTACTTC
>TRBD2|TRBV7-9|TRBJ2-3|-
CASSRLAGAEAADTQYF
TGTGCCAGCTCTCGACTAGCGGGCGCGGAGGCCGCAGATACGCAGTATTTT
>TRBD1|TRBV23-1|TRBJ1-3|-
CASRPTGRFENTIYF
TGCGCCAGCAGACCGACAGGGAGGTTCGAAAACACCATATATTTT
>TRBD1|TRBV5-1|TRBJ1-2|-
CASSLDRGPNYGYTF
TGCGCCAGCAGCTTAGACAGGGGCCCTAACTATGGCTACACCTTC
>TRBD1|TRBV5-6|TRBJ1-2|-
CASSLGQGGFGYTF
TGTGCCAGCAGCTTGGGACAGGGGGGCTTCGGCTACACCTTC
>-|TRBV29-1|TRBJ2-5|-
CSGGHQETQYF
TGCAGCGGAGGTCATCAAGAGACCCAGTACTTC
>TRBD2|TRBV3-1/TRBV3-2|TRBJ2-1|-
CASSPGDGRVYNEQFF
TGTGCCAGCAGCCCCGGTGATGGGAGGGTATACAATGAGCAGTTCTTC
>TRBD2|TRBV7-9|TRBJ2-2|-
CASSFAFLVAGYAGELFF
TGTGCCAGCAGCTTTGCTTTTCTTGTAGCGGGATATGCCGGGGAGCTGTTTTTT
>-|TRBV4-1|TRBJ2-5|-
CASSQAGGFQETQYF
TGCGCCAGCAGCCAAGCGGGTGGGTTTCAAGAGACCCAGTACTTC
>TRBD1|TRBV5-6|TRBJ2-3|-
CASSWAGTAKTDTQYF
TGTGCCAGCAGCTGGGCCGGGACAGCGAAGACAGATACGCAGTATTTT
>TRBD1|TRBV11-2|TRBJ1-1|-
CASRGQGVTEAFF
TGTGCCAGCAGAGGACAGGGGGTGACTGAAGCTTTCTTT
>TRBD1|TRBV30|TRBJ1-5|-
CAWSVQGGQSNQPQHF
TGTGCCTGGAGTGTACAGGGGGGGCAGAGCAATCAGCCCCAGCATTTT
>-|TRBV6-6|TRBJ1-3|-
CASSASIRFGNTIYF
TGTGCCAGCAGTGCCTCCATTAGATTCGGAAACACCATATATTTT
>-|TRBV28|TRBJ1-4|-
CASSMGPGPSNEKLFF
TGTGCCAGCAGCATGGGCCCTGGGCCTTCCAATGAAAAACTGTTTTTT
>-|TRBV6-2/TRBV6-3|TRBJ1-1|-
CASSYVARNTEAFF
TGTGCCAGCAGTTACGTGGCAAGGAACACTGAAGCTTTCTTT
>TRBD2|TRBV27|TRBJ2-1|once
CASSSFRYGSGTYNEQFF
TGTGCCAGCAGTTCCTTTCGTTATGGTAGCGGGACCTACAATGAGCAGTTCTTC
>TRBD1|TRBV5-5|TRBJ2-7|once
CASSLALRGQGIYEQYF
TGTGCCAGCAGCTTGGCTCTTCGGGGACAGGGAATCTACGAGCAGTACTTC
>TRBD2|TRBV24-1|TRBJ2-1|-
CATSGGTRAYNEQFF
TGTGCCACCAGTGGCGGGACTAGGGCCTACAATGAGCAGTTCTTC
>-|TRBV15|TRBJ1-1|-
CATSRGTDSHTEAFF
TGTGCCACCAGCAGAGGGACGGACAGCCACACTGAAGCTTTCTTT
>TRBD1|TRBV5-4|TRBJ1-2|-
CASSLQGATYGYTF
TGTGCCAGCAGCCTTCAGGGGGCGACCTATGGCTACACCTTC
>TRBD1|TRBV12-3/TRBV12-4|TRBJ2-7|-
CASRRDSSYEQYF
TGTGCCAGCAGAAGGGACAGTTCCTACGAGCAGTACTTC
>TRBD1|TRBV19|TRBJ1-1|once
CASSSRTGLSTEAFF
TGTGCCAGTAGTTCCCGGACAGGGTTGAGCACTGAAGCTTTCTTT
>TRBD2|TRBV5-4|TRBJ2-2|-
CASSMGLAGDTGELFF
TGTGCCAGCAGCATGGGACTAGCGGGAGACACCGGGGAGCTGTTTTTT
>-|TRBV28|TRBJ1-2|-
CASSYEGYGYTF
TGTGCCAGCAGTTATGAGGGATACGGCTACACCTTC
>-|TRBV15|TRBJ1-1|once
CATSRDLVVNTEAFF
TGTGCCACCAGCAGAGATTTAGTAGTGAACACTGAAGCTTTCTTT
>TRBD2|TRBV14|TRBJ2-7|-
CASSPRLAGYEQYF
TGTGCCAGCAGCCCACGACTAGCAGGCTACGAGCAGTACTTC
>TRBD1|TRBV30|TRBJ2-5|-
CAWSGDRVVETQYF
TGTGCCTGGAGTGGGGACAGGGTAGTGGAGACCCAGTACTTC
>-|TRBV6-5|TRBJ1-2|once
CASKGPLRWGYTF
TGTGCCAGCAAGGGGCCTCTTCGGTGGGGCTACACCTTC
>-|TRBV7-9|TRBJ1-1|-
CASSSPMTGRHDTEAFF
TGTGCCAGCAGCTCCCCAATGACGGGGAGGCACGACACTGAAGCTTTCTTT
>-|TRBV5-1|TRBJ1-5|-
CASSLDGADQPQHF
TGCGCCAGCAGCTTGGATGGGGCGGATCAGCCCCAGCATTTT
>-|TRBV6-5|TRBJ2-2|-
CASSYGGTGELFF
TGTGCCAGCAGTTACGGGGGGACCGGGGAGCTGTTTTTT
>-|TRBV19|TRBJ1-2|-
CASSVGTPYGYTF
TGTGCCAGTAGTGTGGGGACACCCTATGGCTACACCTTC